This T cell receptor (beta chain) emerged from a study of a mutant IDH1 vaccine in newly diagnosed glioma. On the study more broadly: Vaccinations were initiated 4-6 weeks following radiotherapy alone, or were given together with temozolomide cycles. Treated patients, averaging about 40 years, were approximately 60% male and around 38% female. The earlier regimen, radiotherapy, temozolomide, or both, was most often both.

The time point is: week 5, during vaccination. The content of each vaccine dose was 300 ug of mutant IDH1 20-mer peptide, and topical imiquimod accompanied it. Astrocytomas found in donors were new, WHO grade 3 or 4, IDH1-mutant and ATRX-lost. Generated by immunoSEQ multiplex PCR, the TCRdb table keeps only in-frame clones and is missing some. The sample has 23,000 or so clones; 77% are singletons. The ends were cut back, 2 bases at V and 4 bases at J, with 11 bases in the middle. Looked up from germline, CDR1 is MNHEY and CDR2 is SMNVEV (reference sequence). The CDR3 is 14 residues long. This clone was seen only once. Its antigen is undetermined.

This clonotype was obtained from a middle-aged man with glioma. The V and J genes are TRBV27 and TRBJ1-2; D remains unclear. The source was PBMCs, collected from a glioma patient whose treatment included an IDH1 peptide vaccine. The DNA of the CDR3 is TGTGCCAGCAGTTTAGGAGGTCCAGGCTATGGCTACACCTTC. Translating it yields CASSLGGPGYGYTF.